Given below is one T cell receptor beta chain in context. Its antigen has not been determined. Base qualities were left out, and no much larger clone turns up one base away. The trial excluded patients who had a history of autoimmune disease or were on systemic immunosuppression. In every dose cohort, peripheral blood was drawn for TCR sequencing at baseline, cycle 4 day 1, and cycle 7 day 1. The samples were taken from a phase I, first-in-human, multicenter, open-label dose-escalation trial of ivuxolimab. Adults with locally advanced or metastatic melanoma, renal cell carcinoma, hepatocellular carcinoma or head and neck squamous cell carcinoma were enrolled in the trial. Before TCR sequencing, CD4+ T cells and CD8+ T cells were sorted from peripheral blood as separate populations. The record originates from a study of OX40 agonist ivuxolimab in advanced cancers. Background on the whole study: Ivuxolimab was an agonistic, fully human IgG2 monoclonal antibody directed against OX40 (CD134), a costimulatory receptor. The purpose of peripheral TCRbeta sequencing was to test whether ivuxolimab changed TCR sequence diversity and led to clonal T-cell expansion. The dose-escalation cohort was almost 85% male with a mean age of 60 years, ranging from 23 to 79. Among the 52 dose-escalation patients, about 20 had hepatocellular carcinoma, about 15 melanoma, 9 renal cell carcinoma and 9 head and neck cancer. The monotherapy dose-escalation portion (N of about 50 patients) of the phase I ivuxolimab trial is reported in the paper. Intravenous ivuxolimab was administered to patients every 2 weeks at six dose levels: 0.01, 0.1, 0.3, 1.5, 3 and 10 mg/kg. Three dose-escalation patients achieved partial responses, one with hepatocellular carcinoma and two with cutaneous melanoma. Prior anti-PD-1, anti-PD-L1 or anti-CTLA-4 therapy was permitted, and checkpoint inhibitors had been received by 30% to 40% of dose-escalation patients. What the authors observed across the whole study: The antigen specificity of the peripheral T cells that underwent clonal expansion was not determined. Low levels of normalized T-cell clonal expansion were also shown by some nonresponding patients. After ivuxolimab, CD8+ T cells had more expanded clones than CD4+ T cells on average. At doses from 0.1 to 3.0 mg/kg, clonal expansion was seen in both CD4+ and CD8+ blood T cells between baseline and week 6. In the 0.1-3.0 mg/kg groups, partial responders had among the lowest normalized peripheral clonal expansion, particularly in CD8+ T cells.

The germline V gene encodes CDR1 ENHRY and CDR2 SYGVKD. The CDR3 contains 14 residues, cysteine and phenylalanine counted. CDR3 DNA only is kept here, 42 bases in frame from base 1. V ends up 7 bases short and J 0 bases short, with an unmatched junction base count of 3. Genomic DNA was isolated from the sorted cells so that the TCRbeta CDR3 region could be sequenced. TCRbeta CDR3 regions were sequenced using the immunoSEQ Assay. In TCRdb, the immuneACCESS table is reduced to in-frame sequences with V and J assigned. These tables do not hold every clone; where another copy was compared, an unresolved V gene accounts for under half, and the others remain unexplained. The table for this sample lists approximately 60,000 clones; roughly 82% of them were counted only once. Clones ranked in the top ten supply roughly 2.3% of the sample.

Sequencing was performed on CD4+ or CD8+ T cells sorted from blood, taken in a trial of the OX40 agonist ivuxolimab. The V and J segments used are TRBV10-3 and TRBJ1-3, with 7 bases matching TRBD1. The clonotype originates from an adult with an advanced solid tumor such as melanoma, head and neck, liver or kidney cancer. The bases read TGTGCCATCACCCGGGACAGCTCTGGAAACACCATATATTTT. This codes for CAITRDSSGNTIYF.